This T cell receptor beta chain was captured in a study of regulatory and conventional T cells in RAG deficiency. TCRdb's copy holds only in-frame clones and misses some; the assay was immunoSEQ multiplex PCR. The sample lists approximately 35,000 clones; around 76% were seen once. Germline V CDR1 and CDR2: SGHRS, YFSETQ. Trimming shortened V by 0 bases and J by 2 bases, and 9 bases separated the two germline ends. This CDR3 has 15 amino acids. Conventional CD4+ T cells were sorted from blood as CD25-low CD127-high cells. These sequences were also reported in another study, on regulatory T cells. According to that study: The primer mix had 52 TRBV and 13 TRBJ primers.

The sequenced sample was CD4+ effector T cells sorted from blood. The sequence was collected from a human donor in good health. The chain couples TRBV5-1 to TRBJ1-3, with D unclear. The DNA of the CDR3 is TGCGCCAGCAGCTTGGGATCCAGCGCTGGAAACACCATATATTTT. Residues: CASSLGSSAGNTIYF.